The 15 T cell receptor beta chains in this list originate from one sample, sequenced in a study of blood T cell repertoires in COVID-19. Method: immunoSEQ multiplex PCR; TCRdb's copy keeps in-frame clones and lacks some. The table records tens of thousands of clones, 80% to 90% of them present only once. The sequencing sample was made of peripheral blood. These receptor sequences come from a man aged 55 to 70 with active COVID-19.

The chain combines TRBV5-4 with TRBJ2-3; perhaps TRBD2 as D (7 bases). From germline, CDR1 is SGHNT and CDR2 YYREEE (reference sequence). V lost 0 bases and J 1 base, leaving 9 bases between the germline ends. CDR3 length equals 15 residues. In DNA form, the CDR3 reads TGTGCCAGCAGCTTGGGGGGGGGCCGCACAGATACGCAGTATTTT. This gives the protein CASSLGGGRTDTQYF.

In nucleotides, the CDR3 is TGTGCCAGCAGTTACTCATTAGCGGGGGCTAAAGAGACCCAGTACTTC. This sequence encodes CASSYSLAGAKETQYF. The genes are TRBV6-2 or TRBV6-3 and TRBJ2-5; 9 positions agree with TRBD2. Germline V gene data show CDR1 as MNHEY and CDR2 as SVGEGT. This CDR3 spans 16 amino acids. V lost 0 bases and J lost 3; bases outside the gene matches: 5.

The genes are TRBV27 and TRBJ1-5, with D unclear. V was pared by 4 bases and J by 0 bases, with 4 bases between. This CDR3 is built from 13 residues. The V gene's germline CDR1 is MNHEY and CDR2 SMNVEV (reference sequence). The CDR3 is CASSSYSNQPQHF. CDR3 in DNA: TGTGCCAGCAGTTCGTATAGCAATCAGCCCCAGCATTTT.

The CDR3 region has the DNA TGTGCCAGCAGTCGCGGGGGAGTACGCTATTTT. Amino acid sequence: CASSRGGVRYF. J is TRBJ2-3 and V is TRBV12-3 or TRBV12-4; 7 positions match TRBD2. This CDR3 region has 11 residues. J lost 15 bases, V lost 5 bases, and 8 bases had no gene match.

The chain is built from TRBV7-4 and TRBJ1-3; 7 bases are a match to TRBD1. Germline V lookup: CDR1 SGHVT, CDR2 SQSDAQ. J lost 0 bases, V lost 2 bases, and 7 bases had no gene match. This CDR3 contains 17 residues. CDR3 residues: CASSLTGTVISGNTIYF. The DNA for the CDR3 is TGTGCCAGCAGCTTAACCGGGACAGTGATCTCTGGAAACACCATATATTTT.

This sequence joins TRBV3-1 (or the pseudogene TRBV3-2) and TRBJ2-1; possible D gene TRBD2, 6 bases. This CDR3 is built from 15 residues. Germline CDR1 reads LGHDT; CDR2 reads YNNKEL (reference sequence). V dropped 1 base and J dropped 7 bases, with 14 bases sitting between them. The CDR3 nucleotides are TGTGCCAGCAGCCAAGGATTCGGGGGAGTAAATGAGCAGTTCTTC. The encoded protein is CASSQGFGGVNEQFF.

The chain couples TRBV7-4 to TRBJ1-6, with TRBD1 matching 7 bases. The trim removed 7 bases at V and 9 bases at J, leaving 12 bases unmatched. The CDR3 totals 15 residues. In germline, CDR1 is SGHVT, CDR2 SQSDAQ. For the CDR3, the DNA is TGTGCCAGCACCAGGCCGGGACAGCCCGGTTCACCCCTCCACTTT. As protein: CASTRPGQPGSPLHF.

This chain connects TRBV12-3 or TRBV12-4 to TRBJ2-5, with 8 nucleotides matching TRBD1. Losses at the gene ends were 5 bases for V and 7 bases for J; bases not matched to a gene: 6. The CDR3 runs to 13 residues. The CDR3 spells CASSLGQAGTQYF. Written as DNA, the CDR3 is TGTGCCAGCAGTCTGGGACAGGCTGGGACCCAGTACTTC.

A few counts support this clone. The gene calls are TRBV19 and TRBJ2-3, with TRBD1 matching over 11 bases. V was pared by 4 bases and J by 4 bases, with 4 bases of the junction left unmatched. The germline V gene encodes CDR1 LNHDA and CDR2 SQIVND (reference sequence). This CDR3 is built from 15 residues. As DNA, the CDR3 is TGTGCCAGTAGTAGGGACAGGGGGTATCCAGATACGCAGTATTTT. Amino acid sequence: CASSRDRGYPDTQYF.

This clone was seen once. The V gene is TRBV19, the J gene TRBJ2-1, with D perhaps TRBD2 (6 bases). The CDR3 is 19 residues long. The ends were cut back, 5 bases at V and 2 bases at J, with 25 bases in the middle. Germline-derived CDR1 and CDR2 are LNHDA and SQIVND (reference sequence). Here the CDR3 reads CASSSRGPSTTGAYNEQFF. CDR3 DNA sequence: TGTGCCAGTAGTTCTCGCGGGCCGTCTACTACGGGGGCCTACAATGAGCAGTTCTTC.

This chain uses TRBV6-4 with TRBJ2-1; D not certain. There are 12 residues in the CDR3. V was shortened by 2 bases and J by 5 bases, with 4 bases between the two germline ends. Germline V gives CDR1 MRHNA, CDR2 SNTAGT. In nucleotides, the CDR3 is TGTGCCAGCAGTGACGAGAACAATGAGCAGTTCTTC. Translated, it gives CASSDENNEQFF.

This clone was picked up a small number of times. The V gene is TRBV14, the J gene TRBJ2-5, with 8 positions matching TRBD2. The V segment lost 2 bases and the J segment 4 bases; nucleotides outside the gene matches: 9. Germline V lookup: CDR1 SGHDN, CDR2 FVKESK. This CDR3 region has 16 residues. This chain's CDR3 is CASSQLRGRGGETQYF. CDR3 bases: TGTGCCAGCAGCCAATTACGTGGACGGGGGGGAGAGACCCAGTACTTC.

The rearrangement joins TRBV21-1 to TRBJ2-7; TRBD2, the D gene given by the table, was not confirmed from the DNA. TRBV21-1 is classified as a pseudogene. CDR3 length equals 15 residues. CDR3 sequence reads: CASSSGTSGFYEQYF. The CDR3 DNA sequence: TGTGCCAGCAGCTCAGGGACTAGCGGTTTCTACGAGCAGTACTTC.

The rearrangement uses TRBV20-1 and TRBJ2-7; D is unresolved. This CDR3 has 11 amino acids. The V gene lost 3 bases and the J gene lost 6 bases, with 9 bases spanning the gap. CDR1 and CDR2 (germline): DFQATT, SNEGSKA (reference sequence). The CDR3 reads CSASSSREQYF. The CDR3 DNA reads as TGCAGTGCTAGTTCTTCCCGCGAGCAGTACTTC.

J is TRBJ2-7 and V is TRBV6-5; D is uncertain. This CDR3 contains 14 residues. Trimming took off 0 bases at V and 4 bases at J, with 10 bases between the two ends. CDR1 is MNHEY, CDR2 SVGAGI, per germline. The DNA for the CDR3 is TGTGCCAGCAGTTACTCGAGGCGCGGTTACGAGCAGTACTTC. Protein: CASSYSRRGYEQYF.